The 26 T cell receptor beta chains below were found in one sample sequenced in a study of blood T cell repertoires in COVID-19. Libraries were prepared by immunoSEQ multiplex PCR; TCRdb keeps only in-frame clonotypes and omits some of them. The sample yields 200,000 or so clones, roughly 88% seen once. Sample: peripheral blood. The receptor set was obtained from a woman aged 40-49 years who had recovered from COVID-19.

V gene TRBV9 combines with J gene TRBJ2-5; a weak D match, TRBD2 (6 bases). CDR1 is SGDLS and CDR2 is YYNGEE in the germline V gene. V was cut by 5 bases and J by 5 bases, with 16 bases left in between. The CDR3 runs 14 residues. CDR3 DNA: TGTGCCAGCAGTAAAATTGGCGGGACCGAGACCCAGTACTTC. As protein: CASSKIGGTETQYF.

This rearrangement joins TRBV19 to TRBJ2-3; 9 bases match TRBD2. This CDR3 spans 14 amino acids. The V gene's germline CDR1 is LNHDA and CDR2 SQIVND (reference sequence). V lost 4 bases and J lost 4; bases outside the gene matches: 3. The CDR3 coding sequence is TGTGCCAGTAGTAGGGGACTAGCCCCAGATACGCAGTATTTT. Encoded protein: CASSRGLAPDTQYF.

For the CDR3, the DNA is TGTGCCAGCAGTGAAGGGACTGGGCTAGCCAAAAACATTCAGTACTTC. Amino acids: CASSEGTGLAKNIQYF. The V call is TRBV6-1, the J call TRBJ2-4, with D possibly TRBD2 on 5 matching bases. V lost 1 base to trimming and J lost 0 bases, with 10 bases between them. The germline gives CDR1 MNHNS, CDR2 SASEGT. CDR3 length: 16 residues.

The chain combines TRBV7-8 with TRBJ1-5; D remains unclear. V dropped 0 bases and J dropped 0 bases, with 9 bases sitting between them. This CDR3 comprises 16 residues. The germline V gene encodes CDR1 SGHVS and CDR2 FQNEAQ. CDR3 sequence (DNA): TGTGCCAGCAGCTTAGCGCAGAAATATAGCAATCAGCCCCAGCATTTT. This sequence encodes CASSLAQKYSNQPQHF.

This chain connects TRBV27 to TRBJ2-7, with TRBD2 matching 11 bases. The germline gives CDR1 MNHEY, CDR2 SMNVEV (reference sequence). This CDR3 has 15 amino acids. Unmatched junction bases numbered 6, after V lost 3 bases and J lost 5 bases. CDR3 DNA sequence: TGTGCCAGCAGTTTGGGGACTAGCGGACATGACGAGCAGTACTTC. It codes for CASSLGTSGHDEQYF.

The chain recombines TRBV4-3 with TRBJ1-1; tentative D call: TRBD1 (6 bases). V shed 4 bases and J shed 0 bases, with 9 bases lying between them. Germline loops: CDR1 LGHNA, CDR2 YSLEER. The CDR3 has 14 amino acids. CDR3 loop: CASSPSGVNTEAFF. CDR3 nucleotide sequence: TGCGCCAGCAGCCCGTCAGGGGTGAACACTGAAGCTTTCTTT.

V usage is TRBV28 and J usage is TRBJ1-5, with D unclear. CDR1 and CDR2 from the germline V gene are MDHEN and SYDVKM. CDR3 length: 11 residues. V gave up 6 bases and J gave up 4 bases, with 4 bases separating them. CDR3 protein: CASSTNQPQHF. The CDR3, as DNA: TGTGCCAGCAGCACAAATCAGCCCCAGCATTTT.

The CDR3 spells CASSSDRDHGYTF. CDR3 in DNA: TGTGCCAGCAGCTCGGACAGGGACCATGGCTACACCTTC. The chain carries TRBV7-2 and TRBJ1-2, with 8 bases lining up with TRBD1. Trimming took 4 bases from V and 6 from J; bases not matched to a gene: 4. CDR3 size: 13 residues. The germline V gene has CDR1 SGHTA and CDR2 FQGNSA.

This clone was counted a single time. The rearrangement links TRBV4-2 to TRBJ1-6; D call uncertain. The CDR3 is 16 amino acids. Trimming stripped 0 bases from V and 7 bases from J, with 13 bases between. Germline CDR1 LGHNA, CDR2 YNFKEQ. Written as DNA, the CDR3 is TGTGCCAGCAGCCAAGATCCCGGGTCGGCCAATTCACCCCTCCACTTT. This sequence encodes CASSQDPGSANSPLHF.

J is TRBJ2-7 and V is TRBV3-1 (or the pseudogene TRBV3-2); D gene uncertain. This CDR3 is 13 amino acids long. V lost 2 bases, J lost 0 bases, and 5 bases lay in between. Germline CDR1 reads LGHDT; CDR2 reads YNNKEL (reference sequence). CDR3 in amino acids: CASSQRLSYEQYF. CDR3 DNA sequence: TGTGCCAGCAGCCAAAGACTCTCCTACGAGCAGTACTTC.

This clone has more than one count but fewer than ten. The chain uses TRBV19 and TRBJ1-6, with D unclear. V lost 5 bases and J lost 8, with 10 bases in between. Germline V lookup: CDR1 LNHDA, CDR2 SQIVND (reference sequence). The CDR3 has 13 residues. CDR3 protein: CASSLRFDSPLHF. The CDR3 nucleotides read TGTGCCAGTAGTCTCAGGTTCGATTCACCCCTCCACTTT.

This clone was counted between two and nine times. This rearrangement joins TRBV3-1 (or the pseudogene TRBV3-2) to TRBJ1-2, with 7 nucleotides matching TRBD1. The germline CDR1 and CDR2 sequences are LGHDT and YNNKEL (reference sequence). The junction had 2 bases not matched to a gene; V was cut back by 4 bases and J by 3 bases. The CDR3 contains 13 residues. The CDR3 region is CASSPRGYYGYTF. CDR3 nucleotides: TGTGCCAGCAGCCCCAGGGGGTACTATGGCTACACCTTC.

This chain connects TRBV18 to TRBJ2-1, with 10 positions matching TRBD1. The germline V gene has CDR1 KGHSH and CDR2 LQKENI. The CDR3 runs to 17 residues. The J segment lost 7 bases and the V segment lost 0 bases, leaving 9 bases of the junction unmatched. The CDR3 nucleotides are TGTGCCAGCTCACCACCGGTTGGGACAGGGGAGGGGAATGAGCAGTTCTTC. Its protein product is CASSPPVGTGEGNEQFF. The full variable domain, its missing parts supplied by reference TRBV18 and TRBJ2-1, is NAGVMQNPRHLVRRRGQEARLRCSPMKGHSHVYWYRQLPEEGLKFMVYLQKENIIDESGMPKERFSAEFPKEGPSILRIQQVVRGDSAAYFCASSPPVGTGEGNEQFFGPGTRLTVL.

This chain joins TRBV3-1 (or the pseudogene TRBV3-2) and TRBJ1-3, with TRBD1 matching 8 bases. The CDR3 has 16 residues. V lost 4 bases, J lost 1 base, and 6 bases stayed unmatched. Looked up from germline, CDR1 is LGHDT and CDR2 is YNNKEL (reference sequence). The DNA of the CDR3 is TGTGCCAGCAGCCCAGGGGGCCAGGGATCTGGAAACACCATATATTTT. It specifies CASSPGGQGSGNTIYF.

The chain carries TRBV7-2 and TRBJ1-1, with D possibly being TRBD1 (6 bases). This CDR3 has 15 residues. Germline-derived CDR1 and CDR2 are SGHTA and FQGNSA. Between the trimmed V and J ends, which lost 5 bases and 2 bases, there was a span of 15 bases. In DNA, the CDR3 is TGTGCCAGCAGCATATCTAACAGGGACAACACTGAAGCTTTCTTT. Translation: CASSISNRDNTEAFF. The full variable domain, in which reference TRBV7-2 and TRBJ1-1 provide the parts outside the CDR3, is GAGVSQSPSNKVTEKGKDVELRCDPISGHTALYWYRQSLGQGLEFLIYFQGNSAPDKSGLPSDRFSAERTGGSVSTLTIQRTQQEDSAVYLCASSISNRDNTEAFFGQGTRLTVV.

The chain carries TRBV27 and TRBJ2-7; the match to TRBD2 covers 8 bases. The germline gives CDR1 MNHEY, CDR2 SMNVEV (reference sequence). There are 17 residues in the CDR3. Trimming removed 1 base from V and 3 bases from J; junction bases left unmatched: 11. The CDR3 DNA reads as TGTGCCAGCAGTTTATTCGGTGGGAATAGCGGGGTCTACGAGCAGTACTTC. Encoded protein: CASSLFGGNSGVYEQYF.

This chain joins TRBV7-9 and TRBJ1-2; TRBD1 agrees at 8 bases. Germline trimming cut 1 base from V and 5 bases from J; bases unmatched to any gene: 12. The CDR3 is made up of 17 amino acids. Per the germline V gene, CDR1 is SEHNR and CDR2 is FQNEAQ (reference sequence). CDR3 in amino acids: CASSLDFMAGGEYGYTF. CDR3 coding DNA: TGTGCCAGCAGCTTAGATTTTATGGCAGGGGGCGAGTATGGCTACACCTTC.

This chain uses TRBV5-4 with TRBJ2-2, with TRBD2 matching over 7 bases. Per germline, CDR1 SGHNT and CDR2 YYREEE (reference sequence). The CDR3 consists of 18 residues. Trimming removed 0 bases from V and 3 bases from J; junction bases left unmatched: 11. The CDR3: CASSLGRRGGPDTGELFF. CDR3 bases: TGTGCCAGCAGCTTGGGCCGGCGGGGAGGGCCGGACACCGGGGAGCTGTTTTTT.

The chain uses TRBV7-8 and TRBJ2-1; 15 bases line up with TRBD2. This CDR3 is 16 amino acids long. The ends lost 5 bases at V and 10 bases at J; junction bases unmatched: 9. Germline CDR1 reads SGHVS; CDR2 reads FQNEAQ. The CDR3 reads CASSLWTSGRAREQFF. The CDR3 nucleotides are TGTGCCAGCAGCCTTTGGACTAGCGGGAGGGCCAGGGAGCAGTTCTTC.

The chain employs TRBV5-5 and TRBJ1-2; possibly TRBD1 for D (6 bases). This CDR3 is 14 amino acids long. Per the germline V gene, CDR1 is SGHKS and CDR2 is YYEKEE (reference sequence). V was shortened by 1 base and J by 8 bases, with 15 bases between the two germline ends. This CDR3 is CASSLSWAGEGYTF. DNA of the CDR3: TGTGCCAGCAGCTTGTCTTGGGCAGGGGAAGGCTACACCTTC.

The chain combines TRBV7-9 with TRBJ2-1; possibly TRBD1 for D (6 bases). This CDR3 is built from 16 residues. Germline V gene sequence: CDR1 SEHNR, CDR2 FQNEAQ (reference sequence). Deletions cut 2 bases from V and 5 bases from J, with 16 bases between. CDR3 in amino acids: CASSLNYRVGDNEQFF. The DNA for the CDR3 is TGTGCCAGCAGCTTAAATTACAGGGTGGGGGACAATGAGCAGTTCTTC.

The V and J genes are TRBV6-5 and TRBJ1-2; D is undetermined. CDR3 length equals 14 residues. Germline loops: CDR1 MNHEY, CDR2 SVGAGI. Trimming stripped 2 bases from V and 4 bases from J, with 11 bases between. CDR3 region: CASSYKEFFYGYTF. The CDR3 DNA reads TGTGCCAGCAGTTACAAAGAGTTTTTCTATGGCTACACCTTC.

The chain carries TRBV6-2 or TRBV6-3 and TRBJ2-3, with 8 bases fitting TRBD1. This CDR3 is built from 14 residues. The junction had 3 bases not matched to a gene; V was cut back by 5 bases and J by 2 bases. CDR1 is MNHEY and CDR2 is SVGEGT in the germline V gene. CDR3 nucleotides: TGTGCCAGCAGTGACAGGGGTGACACAGATACGCAGTATTTT. This codes for CASSDRGDTDTQYF.

The chain carries TRBV5-6 and TRBJ2-1; the D gene is possibly TRBD2 (5 bases). Germline CDR1 and CDR2: SGHDT and YYEEEE. This CDR3 is 15 amino acids long. With 0 bases removed from V and 3 bases from J, the gap between germline ends came to 10 bases. The CDR3 loop is CASSLGASLYNEQFF. In DNA, the CDR3 is TGTGCCAGCAGCTTGGGGGCTAGCCTCTACAATGAGCAGTTCTTC.

The gene calls are TRBV5-1 and TRBJ1-2; tentatively, D is TRBD1 (5 bases). The CDR3 is 13 residues long. Trimming removed 4 bases at V and 8 bases at J, with 15 bases between. Germline loops: CDR1 SGHRS, CDR2 YFSETQ. The CDR3: CASSQGSGGGYTF. DNA for the CDR3: TGCGCCAGCAGCCAAGGTTCTGGGGGGGGCTACACCTTC.

The rearrangement links TRBV14 to TRBJ1-5; TRBD1 agrees at 8 bases. J lost 3 bases, V lost 6 bases, and 16 bases had no gene match. The CDR3 totals 18 residues. Germline CDR1 is SGHDN and CDR2 is FVKESK. CDR3: CASRPPGQARVFNQPQHF. CDR3 nucleotide sequence: TGTGCCAGCAGGCCACCGGGACAGGCCAGAGTCTTCAATCAGCCCCAGCATTTT.